Listed below are T cell receptor beta chains from one sample, sequenced in a study of Ad26.COV2.S vaccination and SARS-CoV-2 variants. Using immunoSEQ multiplex PCR, the repertoire was profiled, and TCRdb retains in-frame clones only, with some absent. The table includes roughly 380,000 clones, around 87% detected once. The sample in question was peripheral blood, obtained in a trial of Ad26.COV2.S vaccine versus placebo. The receptors were sampled from a person aged 18-65 years who received the Ad26.COV2.S COVID-19 vaccine or a placebo. CDR3s include the opening cysteine and the closing phenylalanine or tryptophan. The order of the fields is V gene, CDR3 protein.

>TRBV4-2
CASSQDILAGAREQYF
>TRBV4-1
CASSQTGVAEAFF
>TRBV6-2/TRBV6-3
CASSYSGTGGLYEQYF
>TRBV29-1
CSVEKGQGGQFF
>TRBV6-2/TRBV6-3
CASSFSRVSEAFF
>TRBV7-9
CASSFPGTSYNEQFF
>TRBV15
CATSTDRGAGNTIYF
>TRBV5-1
CASSKGRGRSGELFF
>TRBV11-2
CAIGSGRNTEAFF
>TRBV2
CASERSGSPLHF
>TRBV5-1
CASSPQWRDEKLFF
>TRBV4-3
CASSQDGRPNEKLFF
>TRBV5-1
CASSFLGAGNTIYF
>TRBV29-1
CSAVDRGLTDTQYF
>TRBV5-1
CASSFTGAQNTEAFF
>TRBV10-3
CAITPGLASDEQYF
>TRBV6-6
CASSYSGREKLFF
>TRBV3-1/TRBV3-2
CASSPTIPGVNYGYTF
>TRBV5-8
CASSPSGRSYTF
>TRBV10-3
CAISPGGGKGEQYF
>TRBV6-5
CASISTVGLNEQFF
>TRBV11-1
CASSPRGRTGTDTQYF
>TRBV3-1/TRBV3-2
CASSQSRVDIPNEQFF
>TRBV30
CAWSQGGFYSNQPQHF
>TRBV19
CASRGSSGDSYNEQFF
>TRBV5-6
CASSLAGSYQPQHF
>TRBV12-3/TRBV12-4
CASSLERASPLHF